Below, 5 T cell receptor beta chains from the same sample are listed, as sequenced in a study of cytomegalovirus exposure and HLA in healthy donors. PCR involved 60 Vbeta and 13 Jbeta primers. Measured with immunoSEQ multiplex PCR; TCRdb has only the in-frame clones, and not every one. This sample has about 91,000 clones, with about nine tenths found just once. The sequencing input was PBMCs. The source of these receptors is a young man in good health and CMV-seropositive.

This clone occurred a few times. V is TRBV5-4 and J is TRBJ2-7, with 10 bases lining up with TRBD1. The germline V gene has CDR1 SGHNT and CDR2 YYREEE (reference sequence). With 3 bases clipped from V and 2 bases from J, the junction kept 5 bases outside the gene matches. There are 15 residues in the CDR3. The CDR3 sequence is CASSSPGQGPYEQYF. As DNA, the CDR3 is TGTGCCAGCAGCTCGCCGGGACAGGGGCCCTACGAGCAGTACTTC.

This chain uses TRBV4-1 with TRBJ2-1; D is possibly TRBD2 (6 bases). Germline-derived CDR1 and CDR2 are MGHRA and YSYEKL. Trimming cost V 0 bases and J 12 bases, with 21 bases left between them. CDR3 size: 16 residues. The chain's CDR3 is CASSQDRGTPSRGQFF. CDR3 bases: TGCGCCAGCAGCCAAGATCGTGGGACTCCCAGTCGGGGGCAGTTCTTC.

This clone occurred once. The chain is built from TRBV5-1 and TRBJ2-7; D is possibly TRBD1 (7 bases). V shed 2 bases and J shed 7 bases, with 19 bases lying between them. Germline V CDR1 and CDR2: SGHRS, YFSETQ. This CDR3 has 15 residues. The CDR3 bases are TGCGCCAGCAGCTTCACAGGGGAGGTCTCCGTGGAGCAGTACTTC. This encodes CASSFTGEVSVEQYF.

The gene calls are TRBV30 and TRBJ1-6, with unresolved D. Looked up from germline, CDR1 is GTSNPN and CDR2 is SVGIG (reference sequence). CDR3 size: 13 residues. V was cut by 2 bases and J by 11 bases, with 13 bases left in between. CDR3 bases: TGTGCCTGGAGTCGAGTCCGGGGTACACCCCTCCACTTT. Protein: CAWSRVRGTPLHF.

V is TRBV9 and J is TRBJ2-1; D unresolved. V dropped 0 bases and J dropped 4 bases, with 5 bases sitting between them. Germline assignment: CDR1 SGDLS and CDR2 YYNGEE. The CDR3 spans 13 residues. The CDR3 loop is CASSVGQYNEQFF. For the CDR3, the DNA is TGTGCCAGCAGCGTAGGGCAGTACAATGAGCAGTTCTTC.